This TCR beta chain appears in the sequencing data of a study of radiotherapy plus CTLA-4 blockade in lung cancer. Across the study: Roughly 17% of patients responded objectively, and roughly 30% achieved disease control.

General study findings and limits: Blood saw expansion of tumor-derived TCR clones after radiotherapy plus ipilimumab. With interferon-beta, early dynamics of blood T cell clones were reported to best predict response.

Only in-frame clones appear in the TCRdb table, and some are missing; sequencing was by immunoSEQ multiplex PCR. The sample records roughly 110,000 clones, approximately 81% being singletons. The V and J ends lost 3 bases and 4 bases, in that order; junction bases with no gene match: 11. The CDR3 consists of 16 residues. Germline CDR1 and CDR2: LNHDA and SQIVND (reference sequence). Points on this clone: Its antigen is unknown.

Focal radiation and CTLA-4 blockade (ipilimumab) were tested in chemo-refractory metastatic non-small-cell lung cancer patients. This sequence was found in a human donor with non-small cell lung cancer that progressed on radiotherapy plus ipilimumab. Some clones in this sample may be carry-over from other donors' samples. The V call is TRBV19, the J call TRBJ1-2; 7 bases are a match to TRBD1. This material consisted of peripheral blood, taken from a patient treated with radiotherapy plus ipilimumab. CDR3 sequence (DNA): TGTGCCAGTAGTATCCCAGGGACAGCTACCATCTATGGCTACACCTTC. Translating gives CASSIPGTATIYGYTF.